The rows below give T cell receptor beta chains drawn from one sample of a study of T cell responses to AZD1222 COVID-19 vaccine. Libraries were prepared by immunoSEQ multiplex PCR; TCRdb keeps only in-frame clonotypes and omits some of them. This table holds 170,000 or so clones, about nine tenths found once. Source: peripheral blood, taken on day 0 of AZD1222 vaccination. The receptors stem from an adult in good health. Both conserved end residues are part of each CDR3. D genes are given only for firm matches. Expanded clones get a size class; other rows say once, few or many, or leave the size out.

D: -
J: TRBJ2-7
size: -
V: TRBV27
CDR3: CASSSGVHEQYF

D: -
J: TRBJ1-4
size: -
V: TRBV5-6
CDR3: CASSTTGRGEKLFF

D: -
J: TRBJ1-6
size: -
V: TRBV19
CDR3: CASSRDINSPLHF

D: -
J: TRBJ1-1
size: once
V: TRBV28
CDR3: CASSFNVWPNTEAFF

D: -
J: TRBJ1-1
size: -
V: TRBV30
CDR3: CAWRFSANTEAFF

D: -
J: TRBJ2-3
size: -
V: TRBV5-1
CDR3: CASSLQGYSTDTQYF

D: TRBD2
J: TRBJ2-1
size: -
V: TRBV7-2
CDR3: CASSFGLAGGYNEQFF

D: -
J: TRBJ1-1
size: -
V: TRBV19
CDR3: CASSQAGANTEAFF

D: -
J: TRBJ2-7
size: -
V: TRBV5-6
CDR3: CASTQGLEQYF

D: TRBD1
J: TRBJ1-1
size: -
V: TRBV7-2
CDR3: CASSTGGEVAEAFF

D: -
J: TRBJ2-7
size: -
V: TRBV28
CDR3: CASTPGGTSHGSYEQYF

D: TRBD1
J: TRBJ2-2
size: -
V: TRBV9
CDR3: CASSVATTGATGELFF

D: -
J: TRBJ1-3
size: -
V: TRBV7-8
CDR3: CASSSYRDAGNTIYF

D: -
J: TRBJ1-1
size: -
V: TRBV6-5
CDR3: CASSYSQGFHEAFF

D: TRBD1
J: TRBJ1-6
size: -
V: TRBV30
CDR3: CAWSERDRGLKNSPLHF

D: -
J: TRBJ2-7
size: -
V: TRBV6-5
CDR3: CASKWQGTSYEQYF

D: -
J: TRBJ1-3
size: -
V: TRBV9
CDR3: CASSENAGNTIYF

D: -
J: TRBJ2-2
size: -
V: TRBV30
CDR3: CAWEAGFWNTGELFF

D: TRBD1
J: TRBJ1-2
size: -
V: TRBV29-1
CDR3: CSVLSGLGQGAVGYTF

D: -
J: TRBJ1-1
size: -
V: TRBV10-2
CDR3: CASRGEAAFF

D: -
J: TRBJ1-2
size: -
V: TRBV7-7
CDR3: CASKDSPYGYTF

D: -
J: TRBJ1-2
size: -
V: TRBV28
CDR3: CASTSRGPPYTF

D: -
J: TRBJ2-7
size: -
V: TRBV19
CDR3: CARINYEQYF

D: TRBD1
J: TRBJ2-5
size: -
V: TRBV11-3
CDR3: CASSIGGTGLYF

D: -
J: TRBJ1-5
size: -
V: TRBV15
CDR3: CATSRDLSAQQPQHF

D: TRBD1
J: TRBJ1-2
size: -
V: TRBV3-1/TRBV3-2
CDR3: CASSHRDRANGYTF